These 32 T cell receptor beta chains were all obtained from the same sample, sequenced in a study of blood T cells in healthy people across ages. PCR was performed a second time for roughly 7 to 11 cycles using a sample-barcoded 5' primer and a J-beta primer mix. MiXCR, applied by TCRdb to the 5' RACE reads, yields one record per CDR3 protein. Of approximately 680,000 distinct CDR3 sequences in the sample, approximately 31% were seen once. Sequencing was carried out using blood. Receptors originate from a woman at least 80 years old in good health.

This clonotype was seen only once. The chain is built from TRBV5-1 and TRBJ2-7; D is perhaps TRBD2 (5 bases). The CDR3 totals 13 residues. V shed 4 bases and J shed 5 bases, with 13 bases lying between them. Germline-derived CDR1 and CDR2 are SGHRS and YFSETQ. The chain's CDR3 is CASSRRGNHEQYF. CDR3 DNA: TGCGCCAGCAGCAGGAGAGGGAACCACGAGCAGTACTTC.

The table lists this clonotype with a count of one. The rearrangement links TRBV7-8 to TRBJ2-5; 8 nucleotides match TRBD2. This CDR3 spans 16 amino acids. Germline-derived CDR1 and CDR2 are SGHVS and FQNEAQ. V lost 3 bases and J lost 1; bases outside the gene matches: 7. CDR3 protein: CASSFRLASSQETQYF. CDR3 DNA: TGTGCCAGCAGCTTTAGACTAGCGTCCTCCCAAGAGACCCAGTACTTC. The variable domain in full, completed from reference TRBV7-8 and TRBJ2-5, reads GAGVSQSPRYKVAKRGQDVALRCDPISGHVSLFWYQQALGQGPEFLTYFQNEAQLDKSGLPSDRFFAERPEGSVSTLKIQRTQQEDSAVYLCASSFRLASSQETQYFGPGTRLLVL.

At least ten counts were recorded for this clonotype. This chain connects TRBV14 to TRBJ2-3; TRBD1 matches 7 bases. Germline V CDR1 and CDR2: SGHDN, FVKESK. With 2 bases clipped from V and 2 bases from J, the junction kept 10 bases outside the gene matches. CDR3 length: 17 residues. CDR3 in DNA: TGTGCCAGCAGCCAAATGACAGGGCCCCTTTCCACAGATACGCAGTATTTT. Protein: CASSQMTGPLSTDTQYF.

This chain links TRBV5-1 with TRBJ1-2; D unresolved. With 4 bases removed from V and 4 bases from J, the gap between germline ends came to 14 bases. Per germline, CDR1 SGHRS and CDR2 YFSETQ. The CDR3 sequence is 14 residues long. The CDR3 DNA reads TGCGCCAGCAGCCCCCCCCTGGGATCCTATGGCTACACCTTC. This encodes CASSPPLGSYGYTF.

The genes are TRBV7-9 and TRBJ2-1; D uncertain. Trimming took off 4 bases at V and 3 bases at J, with 16 bases between the two ends. The CDR3 has 16 amino acids. In germline, CDR1 is SEHNR, CDR2 FQNEAQ (reference sequence). CDR3 DNA sequence: TGTGCCAGCAGCTCCCAAGTGGGCGGCAGCTACAATGAGCAGTTCTTC. Amino acid sequence: CASSSQVGGSYNEQFF.

This clonotype was detected ten times or more. The gene calls are TRBV6-2 or TRBV6-3 and TRBJ2-7; 11 nucleotides align to TRBD1. The ends lost 7 bases at V and 6 bases at J; junction bases unmatched: 8. This CDR3 has 14 amino acids. Germline CDR1 and CDR2: MNHEY and SVGEGT. CDR3 nucleotide sequence: TGTGCCAGCACACGAGGAGGACAGGGGGCCGAGCAGTACTTC. Protein: CASTRGGQGAEQYF.

With regard to this clonotype: A much bigger clone sits one base away, suggesting this may be a read error. This chain connects TRBV27 to TRBJ2-6, with D possibly being TRBD1 (5 bases). The CDR3 is 13 residues long. CDR1 MNHEY and CDR2 SMNVEV come from the germline V gene (reference sequence). The CDR3 is CASSLVGANVPTF. CDR3 nucleotides: TGTGCCAGCAGTTTGGTTGGGGCCAACGTCCCGACTTTC.

The chain carries TRBV9 and TRBJ1-1; D remains ambiguous. From germline, CDR1 is SGDLS and CDR2 YYNGEE. This CDR3 has 13 amino acids. The ends were cut back, 6 bases at V and 0 bases at J, with 9 bases in the middle. Here the CDR3 reads CASNKEMNTEAFF. CDR3 sequence (DNA): TGTGCCAGCAATAAGGAGATGAACACTGAAGCTTTCTTT.

The chain recombines TRBV5-1 with TRBJ1-4, with TRBD1 as a possible D gene (6 bases). From germline, CDR1 is SGHRS and CDR2 YFSETQ. V lost 5 bases and J lost 8, with 7 bases in between. This CDR3 has 11 amino acids. The CDR3 DNA is TGCGCCAGCAGAGGGGGGGAAAAACTGTTTTTT. This codes for CASRGGEKLFF.

The chain links TRBV15 to TRBJ1-6; D not certain. The CDR3 length is 19 residues. V was trimmed by 0 bases and J by 0 bases, leaving 15 bases between them. Per germline, CDR1 LNHNV and CDR2 YYDKDF (reference sequence). CDR3 sequence reads: CATSRDRGGMSSYNSPLHF. The DNA of the CDR3 is TGTGCCACCAGCAGAGATCGGGGTGGGATGAGCTCCTATAATTCACCCCTCCACTTT.

The sample holds one count of this clonotype. J is TRBJ1-4 and V is TRBV9; D gene unclear. Germline CDR1 reads SGDLS; CDR2 reads YYNGEE. The CDR3 sequence is 15 residues long. The V and J ends lost 3 bases and 8 bases respectively, with 17 bases between them. This CDR3 is CASSGCFGRGEKLFF. The CDR3 DNA is TGTGCCAGCAGCGGGTGCTTCGGGAGAGGGGAAAAACTGTTTTTT.

This clonotype was counted only a few times. A read error may account for a junction end that differs from germline. The chain has TRBV6-4 and TRBJ2-1; TRBD1 or TRBD2 may be the D gene (5 bases each). Looked up from germline, CDR1 is MRHNA and CDR2 is SNTAGT. This CDR3 contains 14 residues. CDR3 residues: CASRDSVQGVRQFF. Written as DNA, the CDR3 is TGTGCCAGCAGGGACTCGGTTCAGGGAGTACGGCAGTTCTTC.

This rearrangement joins TRBV29-1 to TRBJ1-2; 7 bases are shared with TRBD1. This CDR3 is 14 amino acids long. The ends lost 6 bases at V and 0 bases at J; junction bases unmatched: 7. Germline V gene lookup returns CDR1 SQVTM and CDR2 ANQGSEA. The CDR3 spells CSVHGTATNYGYTF. In DNA, the CDR3 is TGCAGCGTGCACGGGACAGCGACTAACTATGGCTACACCTTC.

This clonotype was detected ten times or more. The chain couples TRBV7-3 to TRBJ2-3; maybe TRBD1 (5 bases). With 4 bases removed from V and 1 base from J, the gap between germline ends came to 12 bases. Germline CDR1 reads SGHTA; CDR2 reads FQGTGA. CDR3 size: 15 residues. Here the CDR3 reads CASSSLSQGTDTQYF. As DNA, the CDR3 is TGTGCCAGCAGCTCCCTTTCACAGGGCACAGATACGCAGTATTTT.

In this sample, this clonotype turned up many times. The chain combines TRBV5-1 with TRBJ2-1; possibly TRBD1 for D (6 bases). Germline V gene sequence: CDR1 SGHRS, CDR2 YFSETQ. CDR3 length: 16 amino acids. Trimming pared 4 bases from V and 2 bases from J, leaving 16 bases between. The CDR3 protein is CASSPFTGWPYNEQFF. The CDR3, as DNA: TGCGCCAGCAGCCCTTTCACAGGGTGGCCCTACAATGAGCAGTTCTTC. Complete variable domain (other parts from reference TRBV5-1 and TRBJ2-1): KAGVTQTPRYLIKTRGQQVTLSCSPISGHRSVSWYQQTPGQGLQFLFEYFSETQRNKGNFPGRFSGRQFSNSRSEMNVSTLELGDSALYLCASSPFTGWPYNEQFFGPGTRLTVL.

This clonotype was seen repeatedly, ten times or more. The chain employs TRBV5-5 and TRBJ2-7; D uncertain. Looked up from germline, CDR1 is SGHKS and CDR2 is YYEKEE (reference sequence). There are 14 residues in the CDR3. Between the trimmed V and J ends, which lost 0 bases and 2 bases, there was a span of 9 bases. CDR3 sequence reads: CASSLELGTYEQYF. In DNA, the CDR3 is TGTGCCAGCAGCTTGGAGTTAGGAACCTACGAGCAGTACTTC. The full variable domain, completed using reference TRBV5-5 and TRBJ2-7, is DAGVTQSPTHLIKTRGQQVTLRCSPISGHKSVSWYQQVLGQGPQFIFQYYEKEERGRGNFPDRFSARQFPNYSSELNVNALLLGDSALYLCASSLELGTYEQYFGPGTRLTVT.

The rearrangement joins TRBV6-2 or TRBV6-3 to TRBJ1-5; 10 nucleotides agree with TRBD1. After removal of 2 bases from V and 11 bases from J, the junction contained 9 bases not matched to a gene. This CDR3 region has 15 residues. Germline assignment: CDR1 MNHEY and CDR2 SVGEGT. In nucleotides, the CDR3 is TGTGCCAGCAGTTACCGGACAGGGGGTATGGGAGCCCAGCATTTT. This translates into CASSYRTGGMGAQHF.

This chain connects TRBV20-1 to TRBJ2-3; unclear D gene. CDR3 length: 13 residues. CDR1 and CDR2 (germline): DFQATT, SNEGSKA (reference sequence). The ends were cut back, 3 bases at V and 2 bases at J, with 9 bases in the middle. In DNA form, the CDR3 reads TGCAGTGCTAGGCCGGCGGCCACAGATACGCAGTATTTT. Its protein product is CSARPAATDTQYF.

This clonotype was detected ten times or more. V is TRBV6-5 and J is TRBJ2-3; TRBD2 might be the D (6 bases). Between the trimmed V and J ends, which lost 6 bases and 4 bases, there was a span of 20 bases. The CDR3 has 16 amino acids. Per the germline V gene, CDR1 is MNHEY and CDR2 is SVGAGI. CDR3 sequence: CASRPSSVRASDTQYF. In DNA, the CDR3 is TGTGCCAGCAGACCCTCTAGCGTGAGGGCCTCAGATACGCAGTATTTT.

This clonotype has at least ten counts. The V call is TRBV5-5, the J call TRBJ2-7; 9 bases map to TRBD1. The CDR3 consists of 14 residues. The germline gives CDR1 SGHKS, CDR2 YYEKEE (reference sequence). Unmatched junction bases numbered 10, after V lost 5 bases and J lost 7 bases. In DNA form, the CDR3 reads TGTGCCAGCAGTGCGGGACAGGGCACTGGAGAGCAGTACTTC. It specifies CASSAGQGTGEQYF.

In regard to this clonotype: Germline and junction disagree at one end, which may indicate a read error. V gene TRBV7-6 combines with J gene TRBJ2-6, with D possibly being TRBD1 or TRBD2 (6 bases each). CDR3 length: 15 residues. Germline V CDR1 and CDR2: SGHVS, FNYEAQ. In DNA, the CDR3 is TGTGCCAGCAGCTCTACAGGGACTGGGGCCAACGTCCGGACTTTC. Its protein is CASSSTGTGANVRTF.

The chain employs TRBV9 and TRBJ1-4; 8 positions match TRBD1. The CDR3 sequence is 14 residues long. Germline CDR1 and CDR2: SGDLS and YYNGEE. J was trimmed by 5 bases and V by 3 bases; bases with no gene match: 3. Here the CDR3 DNA reads TGTGCCAGCAGCGCGTGGGACAGGAATGAAAAACTGTTTTTT. It yields the protein CASSAWDRNEKLFF.

This clonotype was seen a few times. The chain combines TRBV6-1 with TRBJ2-3; D may correspond to TRBD1 or TRBD2 (6 bases each). The germline V and J ends were trimmed by 6 bases and 5 bases, with 21 bases remaining between them. The CDR3 is 16 residues long. Germline V gene sequence: CDR1 MNHNS, CDR2 SASEGT. CDR3 DNA sequence: TGTGCCAGCAGACTTAATCCCCGGGGGCATGGAGATACGCAGTATTTT. Protein product: CASRLNPRGHGDTQYF.

The gene calls are TRBV9 and TRBJ2-3; D is perhaps TRBD1 (5 bases). With 6 bases removed from V and 6 bases from J, the gap between germline ends came to 20 bases. The germline CDR1 and CDR2 sequences are SGDLS and YYNGEE. CDR3 size: 15 residues. The CDR3 here is CASNSGPRAVDTQYF. CDR3 sequence (DNA): TGTGCCAGCAATTCCGGGCCCAGGGCAGTTGATACGCAGTATTTT.

V usage is TRBV7-2 and J usage is TRBJ2-1; 9 bases are a match to TRBD1. The germline V gene encodes CDR1 SGHTA and CDR2 FQGNSA. The length of the CDR3 is 15 residues. V trimming: 11 bases; J trimming: 7 bases; junction bases outside the gene matches: 15. In DNA form, the CDR3 reads TGTGCCGGACTATTTGACAGGGGGATGGCAAATGAGCAGTTCTTC. Its protein is CAGLFDRGMANEQFF.

This chain links TRBV13 with TRBJ1-2, with a weak D call TRBD1 (5 bases). The CDR3 is 13 amino acids. Germline CDR1 is PRHDT and CDR2 is FYEKMQ (reference sequence). V gave up 4 bases and J gave up 4 bases, with 10 bases separating them. CDR3 DNA sequence: TGTGCCAGCAGCTCACAGGATTTCTATGGCTACACCTTC. Translation: CASSSQDFYGYTF.

This chain joins TRBV4-3 and TRBJ2-7; 7 bases are shared with TRBD2. This CDR3 comprises 14 residues. The J segment lost 2 bases and the V segment lost 1 base, leaving 2 bases of the junction unmatched. Germline V gives CDR1 LGHNA, CDR2 YSLEER. CDR3 sequence: CASSQASGAYEQYF. The CDR3 coding sequence is TGCGCCAGCAGCCAAGCTAGCGGCGCCTACGAGCAGTACTTC.

With regard to this clonotype: A clone one base away is much larger, so this may be a read error. The chain employs TRBV6-1 and TRBJ1-2; D uncertain. CDR1 is MNHNS, CDR2 SASEGT, per germline. V lost 7 bases and J 12 bases, leaving 18 bases between the germline ends. This CDR3 region has 12 residues. The CDR3 nucleotides are TGTGCCAGCATCCTAACCAAGAACGGCCACACCTTC. Amino acid sequence: CASILTKNGHTF.

Comment on this clonotype: A much larger clonotype is one base distant, so this may be a read error. The rearrangement links TRBV12-3 or TRBV12-4 to TRBJ2-5; D perhaps matches TRBD1 (8 bases). The CDR3 consists of 14 residues. CDR3 in amino acids: CASSSQGAGETRYF. CDR3 coding DNA: TGTGCCAGCAGTTCCCAGGGGGCGGGAGAGACCCGGTACTTC.

Concerning this clonotype itself: This may be a read error, as it is one base from a much larger clone. The rearrangement joins TRBV27 to TRBJ2-3; the match to TRBD2 covers 15 bases. V shed 6 bases, J shed 9 bases, and the junction held 10 bases outside the gene matches. Germline V gene sequence: CDR1 MNHEY, CDR2 SMNVEV (reference sequence). The length of the CDR3 is 16 residues. The CDR3 loop reads CASSGTSGGTGRTQYF. The CDR3 nucleotides read TGTGCCAGCAGCGGGACTAGCGGGGGGACCGGAAGGACGCAGTATTTT.

The chain has TRBV12-3 or TRBV12-4 and TRBJ1-2, with D possibly matching TRBD1 (6 bases). The ends were cut back, 2 bases at V and 7 bases at J, with 8 bases in the middle. This CDR3 comprises 12 residues. The CDR3 bases are TGTGCCAGCAGTTTACCAGGGGCTGGCTACACCTTC. Protein: CASSLPGAGYTF.

There are many counts of this clonotype. The chain joins TRBV7-2 to TRBJ1-5; D might be TRBD1 (6 bases). Germline V CDR1 and CDR2: SGHTA, FQGNSA. The CDR3 extends over 16 amino acids. The ends were cut back, 5 bases at V and 4 bases at J, with 18 bases in the middle. The CDR3 DNA reads as TGTGCCAGCAGCCCTGAGACAGGAAGGGGGAATCAGCCCCAGCATTTT. Its translation: CASSPETGRGNQPQHF.